The table lists the clone carrying this T cell receptor (beta chain) with a count of one. Its matching antigen is unknown. This sample is part of a study of T cells in Graves' hyperthyroidism and ophthalmopathy. TCR beta CDR3 regions were amplified from RNA transcripts. First-round RT-PCR targeting the TCR CDR3 was performed with the HTBI primer set. Each CDR3 protein is one row after TCRdb ran MiXCR on the multiplex PCR reads. The sample has a few hundred thousand distinct CDR3 sequences, about 15% seen once. General observations from the study: Prediction of ophthalmopathy progression came a median roughly 7.1 months pre-onset.

Losses at the gene ends were 2 bases for V and 2 bases for J; bases not matched to a gene: 4. The germline V gene has CDR1 GTSNPN and CDR2 SVGIG (reference sequence). This CDR3 has 14 amino acids. The specimen was blood. V usage is TRBV30 and J usage is TRBJ2-3, with 7 bases fitting TRBD2. The sequence was obtained from a woman in her twenties or thirties with Graves' hyperthyroidism. This chain's CDR3 is CAWSQAGLTDTQYF. Here the CDR3 DNA reads TGTGCCTGGAGTCAAGCGGGACTCACAGATACGCAGTATTTT. Looking up the rest from reference TRBV30 and TRBJ2-3 gives the full variable domain: SQTIHQWPATLVQPVGSPLSLECTVEGTSNPNLYWYRQAAGRGLQLLFYSVGIGQISSEVPQNLSASRPQDRQFILSSKKLLLSDSGFYLCAWSQAGLTDTQYFGPGTRLTVL.